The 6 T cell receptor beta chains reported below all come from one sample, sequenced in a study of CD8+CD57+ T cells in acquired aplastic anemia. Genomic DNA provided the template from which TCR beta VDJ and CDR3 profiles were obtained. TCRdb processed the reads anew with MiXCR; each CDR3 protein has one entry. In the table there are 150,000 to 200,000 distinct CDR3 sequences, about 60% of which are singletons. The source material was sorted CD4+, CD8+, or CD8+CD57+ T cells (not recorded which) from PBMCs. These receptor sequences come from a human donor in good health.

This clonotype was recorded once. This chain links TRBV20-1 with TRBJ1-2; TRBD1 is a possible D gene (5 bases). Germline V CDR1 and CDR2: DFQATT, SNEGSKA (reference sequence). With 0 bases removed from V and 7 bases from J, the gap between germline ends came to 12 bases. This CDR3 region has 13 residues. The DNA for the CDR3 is TGCAGTGCTAGAGATGCTCGGGGGGTTGGCTACACCTTC. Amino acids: CSARDARGVGYTF.

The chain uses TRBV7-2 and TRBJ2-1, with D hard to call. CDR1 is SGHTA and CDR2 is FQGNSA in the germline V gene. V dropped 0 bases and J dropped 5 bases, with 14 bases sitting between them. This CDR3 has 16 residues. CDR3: CASSLARVSSDNEQFF. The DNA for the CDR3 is TGTGCCAGCAGCTTAGCTAGGGTTAGCTCAGACAATGAGCAGTTCTTC.

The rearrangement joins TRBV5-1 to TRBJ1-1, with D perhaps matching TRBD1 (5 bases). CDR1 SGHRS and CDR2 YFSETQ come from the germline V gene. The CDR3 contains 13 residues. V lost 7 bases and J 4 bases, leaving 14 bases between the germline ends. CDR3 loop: CASFGGISTEAFF. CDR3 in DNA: TGCGCCAGCTTTGGGGGAATCTCCACTGAAGCTTTCTTT.

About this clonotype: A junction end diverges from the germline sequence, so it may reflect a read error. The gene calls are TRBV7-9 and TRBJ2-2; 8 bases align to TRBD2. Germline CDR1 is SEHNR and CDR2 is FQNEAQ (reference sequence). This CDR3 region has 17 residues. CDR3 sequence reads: CASSLYNPAGATGELLF. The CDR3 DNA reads TGTGCCAGTAGCTTATACAACCCAGCGGGAGCCACCGGGGAGCTGCTTTTT.

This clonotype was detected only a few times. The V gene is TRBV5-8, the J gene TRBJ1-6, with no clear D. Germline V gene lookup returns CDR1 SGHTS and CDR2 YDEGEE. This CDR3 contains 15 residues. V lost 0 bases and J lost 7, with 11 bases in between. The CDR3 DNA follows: TGTGCCAGCAGCTTGGTGGGCGGTGGGAATTCACCCCTCCACTTT. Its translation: CASSLVGGGNSPLHF.

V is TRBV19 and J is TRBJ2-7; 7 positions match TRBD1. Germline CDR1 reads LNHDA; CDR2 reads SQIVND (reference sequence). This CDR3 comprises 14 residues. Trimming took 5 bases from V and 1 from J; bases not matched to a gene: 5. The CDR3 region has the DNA TGTGCCAGTAGTGTGACAGGGACGTCCTACGAGCAGTACTTC. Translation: CASSVTGTSYEQYF.